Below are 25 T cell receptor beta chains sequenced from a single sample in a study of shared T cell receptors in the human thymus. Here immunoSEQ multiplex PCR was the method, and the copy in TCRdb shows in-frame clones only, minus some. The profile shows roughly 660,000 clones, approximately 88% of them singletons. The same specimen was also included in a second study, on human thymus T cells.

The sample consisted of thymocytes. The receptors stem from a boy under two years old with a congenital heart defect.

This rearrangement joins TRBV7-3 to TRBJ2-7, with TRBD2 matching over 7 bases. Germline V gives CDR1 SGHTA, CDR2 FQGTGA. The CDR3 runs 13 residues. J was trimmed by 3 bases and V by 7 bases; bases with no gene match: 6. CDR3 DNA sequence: TGTGCCAGCAATGACGGGAGGAGCTACGAGCAGTACTTC. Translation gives CASNDGRSYEQYF.

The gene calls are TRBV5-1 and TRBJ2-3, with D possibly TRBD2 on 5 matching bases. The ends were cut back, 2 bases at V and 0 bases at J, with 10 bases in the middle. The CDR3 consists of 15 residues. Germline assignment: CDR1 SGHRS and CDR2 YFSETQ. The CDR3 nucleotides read TGCGCCAGCAGCTTCGGTGGGGAGAGCACAGATACGCAGTATTTT. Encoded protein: CASSFGGESTDTQYF.

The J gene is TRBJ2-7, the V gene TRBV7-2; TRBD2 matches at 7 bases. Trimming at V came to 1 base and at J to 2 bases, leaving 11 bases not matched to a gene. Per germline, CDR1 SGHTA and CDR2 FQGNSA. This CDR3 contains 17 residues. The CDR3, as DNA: TGTGCCAGCAGCTTAGTTTGGGGCGGGAGATATGCCTACGAGCAGTACTTC. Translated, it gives CASSLVWGGRYAYEQYF. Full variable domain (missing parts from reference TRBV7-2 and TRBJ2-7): GAGVSQSPSNKVTEKGKDVELRCDPISGHTALYWYRQSLGQGLEFLIYFQGNSAPDKSGLPSDRFSAERTGGSVSTLTIQRTQQEDSAVYLCASSLVWGGRYAYEQYFGPGTRLTVT.

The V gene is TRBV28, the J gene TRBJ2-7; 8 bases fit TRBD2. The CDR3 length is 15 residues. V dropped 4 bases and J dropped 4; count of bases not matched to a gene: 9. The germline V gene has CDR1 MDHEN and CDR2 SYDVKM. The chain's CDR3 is CASSSPPGGAYEQYF. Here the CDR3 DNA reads TGTGCCAGCAGTTCCCCCCCGGGGGGGGCATACGAGCAGTACTTC.

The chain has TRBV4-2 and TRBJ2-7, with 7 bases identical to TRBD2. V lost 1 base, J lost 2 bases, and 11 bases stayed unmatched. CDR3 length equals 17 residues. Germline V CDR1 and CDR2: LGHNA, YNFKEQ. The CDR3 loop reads CASSQGPAGVNPYEQYF. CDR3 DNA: TGTGCCAGCAGCCAAGGGCCTGCGGGAGTAAATCCCTACGAGCAGTACTTC.

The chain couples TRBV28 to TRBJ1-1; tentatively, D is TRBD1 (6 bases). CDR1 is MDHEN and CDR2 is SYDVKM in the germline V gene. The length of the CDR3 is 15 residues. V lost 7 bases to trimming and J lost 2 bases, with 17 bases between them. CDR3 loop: CASTYSGTLNTEAFF. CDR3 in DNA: TGTGCCAGCACCTATAGTGGGACACTTAACACTGAAGCTTTCTTT.

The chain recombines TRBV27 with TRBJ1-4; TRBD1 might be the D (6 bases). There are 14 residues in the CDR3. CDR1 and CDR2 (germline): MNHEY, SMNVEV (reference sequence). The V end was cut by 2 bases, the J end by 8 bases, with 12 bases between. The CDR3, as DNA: TGTGCCAGCAGTTTAGGGGGCCGCTACGAAAAACTGTTTTTT. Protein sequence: CASSLGGRYEKLFF. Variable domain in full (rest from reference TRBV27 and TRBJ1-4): EAQVTQNPRYLITVTGKKLTVTCSQNMNHEYMSWYRQDPGLGLRQIYYSMNVEVTDKGDVPEGYKVSRKEKRNFPLILESPSPNQTSLYFCASSLGGRYEKLFFGSGTQLSVL.

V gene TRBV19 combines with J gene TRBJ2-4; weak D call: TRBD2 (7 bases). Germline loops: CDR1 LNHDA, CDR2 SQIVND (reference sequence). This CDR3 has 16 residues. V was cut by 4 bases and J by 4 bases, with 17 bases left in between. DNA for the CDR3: TGTGCCAGTAGTACCGACCCAGGGGAGGGGAAAAACATTCAGTACTTC. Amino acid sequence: CASSTDPGEGKNIQYF.

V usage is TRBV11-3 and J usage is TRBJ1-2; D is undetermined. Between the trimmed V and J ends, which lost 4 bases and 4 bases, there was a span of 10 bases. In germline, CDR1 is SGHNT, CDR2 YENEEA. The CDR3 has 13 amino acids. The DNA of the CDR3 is TGTGCCAGCAGCTCCACTCAGGTCTATGGCTACACCTTC. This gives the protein CASSSTQVYGYTF. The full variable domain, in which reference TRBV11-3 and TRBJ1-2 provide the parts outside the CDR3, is EAGVVQSPRYKIIEKKQPVAFWCNPISGHNTLYWYLQNLGQGPELLIRYENEEAVDDSQLPKDRFSAERLKGVDSTLKIQPAELGDSAVYLCASSSTQVYGYTFGSGTRLTVV.

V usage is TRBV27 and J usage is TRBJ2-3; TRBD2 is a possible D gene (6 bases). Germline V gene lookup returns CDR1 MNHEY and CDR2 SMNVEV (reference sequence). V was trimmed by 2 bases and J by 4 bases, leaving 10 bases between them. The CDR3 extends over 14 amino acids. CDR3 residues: CASSLRGSPDTQYF. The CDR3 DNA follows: TGTGCCAGCAGTTTACGGGGGTCCCCAGATACGCAGTATTTT.

CDR3 sequence: CATNGTSGRLQGYNEQFF. As DNA, the CDR3 is TGTGCCACTAACGGGACTAGCGGGAGGTTGCAGGGCTACAATGAGCAGTTCTTC. The chain joins TRBV15 to TRBJ2-1; the match to TRBD2 covers 15 bases. Germline V CDR1 and CDR2: LNHNV, YYDKDF (reference sequence). The CDR3 is 18 residues long. V was clipped by 9 bases and J by 3 bases; unmatched bases: 12.

This CDR3 is CASSLELGGLNTGELFF. DNA of the CDR3: TGTGCCAGCAGCTTGGAGTTGGGGGGGTTGAACACCGGGGAGCTGTTTTTT. This chain uses TRBV5-6 with TRBJ2-2; the match to TRBD2 covers 7 bases. This CDR3 has 17 residues. Trimming at V came to 0 bases and at J to 1 base, leaving 6 bases not matched to a gene. Germline assignment: CDR1 SGHDT and CDR2 YYEEEE.

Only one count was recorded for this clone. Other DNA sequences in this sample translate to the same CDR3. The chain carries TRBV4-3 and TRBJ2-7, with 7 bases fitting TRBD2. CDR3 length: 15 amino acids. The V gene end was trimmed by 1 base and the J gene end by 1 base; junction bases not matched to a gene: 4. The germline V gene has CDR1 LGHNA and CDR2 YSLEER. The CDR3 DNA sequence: TGCGCCAGCAGCCAAGGTAGCGGGTCTTCCTACGAGCAGTACTTC. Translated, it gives CASSQGSGSSYEQYF.

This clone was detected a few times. CDR3 amino acids: CASSLGRECLYEQYF. CDR3 sequence (DNA): TGTGCCAGCAGTTTGGGGCGGGAGTGTCTCTACGAGCAGTACTTC. V is TRBV27 and J is TRBJ2-7, with 7 bases that match TRBD2. V trimming: 3 bases; J trimming: 3 bases; junction bases outside the gene matches: 8. This CDR3 has 15 residues. The germline CDR1 and CDR2 sequences are MNHEY and SMNVEV (reference sequence).

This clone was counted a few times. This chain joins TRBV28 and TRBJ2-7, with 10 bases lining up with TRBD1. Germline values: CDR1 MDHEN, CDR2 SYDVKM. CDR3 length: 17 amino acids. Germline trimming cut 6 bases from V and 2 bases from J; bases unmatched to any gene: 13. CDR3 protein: CASSPDRGATGTYEQYF. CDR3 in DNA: TGTGCCAGCAGCCCGGACAGGGGGGCCACTGGGACCTACGAGCAGTACTTC.

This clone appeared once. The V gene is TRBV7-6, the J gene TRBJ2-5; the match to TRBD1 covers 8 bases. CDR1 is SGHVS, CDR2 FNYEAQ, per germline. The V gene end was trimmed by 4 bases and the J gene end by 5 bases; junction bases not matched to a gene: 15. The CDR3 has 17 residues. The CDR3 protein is CASSSQDTAGGKETQYF. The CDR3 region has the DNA TGTGCCAGCAGCTCCCAGGATACCGCAGGGGGCAAGGAGACCCAGTACTTC. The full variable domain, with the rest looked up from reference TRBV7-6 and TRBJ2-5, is GAGVSQSPRYKVTKRGQDVALRCDPISGHVSLYWYRQALGQGPEFLTYFNYEAQQDKSGLPNDRFSAERPEGSISTLTIQRTEQRDSAMYRCASSSQDTAGGKETQYFGPGTRLLVL.

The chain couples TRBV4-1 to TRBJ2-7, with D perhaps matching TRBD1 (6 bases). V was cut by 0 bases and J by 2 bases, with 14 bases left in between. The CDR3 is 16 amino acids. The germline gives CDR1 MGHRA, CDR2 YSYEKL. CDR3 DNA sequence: TGCGCCAGCAGCCAAGATCTTCCGGGACACCCCTACGAGCAGTACTTC. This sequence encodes CASSQDLPGHPYEQYF.

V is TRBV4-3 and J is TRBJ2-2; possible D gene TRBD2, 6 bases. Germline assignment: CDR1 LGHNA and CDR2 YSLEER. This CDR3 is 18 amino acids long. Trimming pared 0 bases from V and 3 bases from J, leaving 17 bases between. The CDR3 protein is CASSQDHKRLDYTGELFF. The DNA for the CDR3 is TGCGCCAGCAGCCAAGATCATAAAAGACTAGACTACACCGGGGAGCTGTTTTTT.

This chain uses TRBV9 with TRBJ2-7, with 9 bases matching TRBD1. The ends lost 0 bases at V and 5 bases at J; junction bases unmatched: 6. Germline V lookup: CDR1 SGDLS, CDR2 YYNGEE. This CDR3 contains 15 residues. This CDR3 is CASSVEGTGRDEQYF. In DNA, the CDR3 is TGTGCCAGCAGCGTAGAAGGGACAGGGCGCGACGAGCAGTACTTC.

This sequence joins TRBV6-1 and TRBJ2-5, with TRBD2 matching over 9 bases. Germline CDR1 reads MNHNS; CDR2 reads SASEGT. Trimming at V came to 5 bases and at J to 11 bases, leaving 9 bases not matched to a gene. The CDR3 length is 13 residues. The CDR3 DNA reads TGTGCCAGCAGTAGTATCGCGGGGGGGGAACAGTACTTC. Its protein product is CASSSIAGGEQYF.

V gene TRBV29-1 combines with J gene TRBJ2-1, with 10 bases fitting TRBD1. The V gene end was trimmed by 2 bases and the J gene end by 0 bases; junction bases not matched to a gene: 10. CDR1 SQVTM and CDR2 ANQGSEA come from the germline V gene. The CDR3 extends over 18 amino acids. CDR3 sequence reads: CSVETEGTGDSSYNEQFF. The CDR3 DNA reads TGCAGCGTTGAAACTGAGGGGACAGGGGATAGCTCCTACAATGAGCAGTTCTTC.

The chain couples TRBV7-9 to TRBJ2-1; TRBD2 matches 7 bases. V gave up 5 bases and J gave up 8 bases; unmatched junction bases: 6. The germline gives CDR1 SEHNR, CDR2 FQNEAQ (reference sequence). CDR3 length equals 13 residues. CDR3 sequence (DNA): TGTGCCAGCAGCACTAGACTAGCTGATGAGCAGTTCTTC. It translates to CASSTRLADEQFF. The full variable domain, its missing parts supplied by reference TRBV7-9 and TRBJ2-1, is DTGVSQNPRHKITKRGQNVTFRCDPISEHNRLYWYRQTLGQGPEFLTYFQNEAQLEKSRLLSDRFSAERPKGSFSTLEIQRTEQGDSAMYLCASSTRLADEQFFGPGTRLTVL.

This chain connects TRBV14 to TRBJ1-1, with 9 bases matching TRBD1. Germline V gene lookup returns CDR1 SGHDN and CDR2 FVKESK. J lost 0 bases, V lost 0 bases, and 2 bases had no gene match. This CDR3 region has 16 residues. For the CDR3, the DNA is TGTGCCAGCAGCCAAGACACAGGGGGCCTGAACACTGAAGCTTTCTTT. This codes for CASSQDTGGLNTEAFF. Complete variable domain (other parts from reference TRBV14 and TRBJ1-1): EAGVTQFPSHSVIEKGQTVTLRCDPISGHDNLYWYRRVMGKEIKFLLHFVKESKQDESGMPNNRFLAERTGGTYSTLKVQPAELEDSGVYFCASSQDTGGLNTEAFFGQGTRLTVV.

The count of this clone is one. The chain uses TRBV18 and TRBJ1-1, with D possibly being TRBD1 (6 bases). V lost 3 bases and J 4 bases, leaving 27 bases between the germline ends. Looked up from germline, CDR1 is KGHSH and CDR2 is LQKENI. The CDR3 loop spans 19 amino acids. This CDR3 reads CASSPAGRGKILGVTEAFF. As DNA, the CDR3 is TGTGCCAGCTCACCGGCGGGGAGGGGGAAGATCCTCGGGGTCACTGAAGCTTTCTTT.

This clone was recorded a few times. The chain's CDR3 is CSATGGYGYTF. Written as DNA, the CDR3 is TGCAGTGCTACCGGCGGCTATGGCTACACCTTC. The rearrangement joins TRBV20-1 to TRBJ1-2, with D uncertain. This CDR3 region has 11 residues. V was clipped by 4 bases and J by 4 bases, with 7 bases between them. CDR1 is DFQATT and CDR2 is SNEGSKA in the germline V gene (reference sequence).